This T cell receptor beta chain stems from a study of blood T cell repertoires in COVID-19. Study background: From the United States, Italy and Spain came samples of acute and convalescent COVID-19. In each case, the material was cDNA or gDNA derived from T cells, B-cell-depleted T cells, or PBMCs.

Authors' processing steps: Cell counts per sample came from amplifying reference gene primers. Assay used: immunoSEQ multiplex PCR; TCRdb lists only in-frame clones, some missing. The V and J calls and clone size come from that table; D and trimming were worked out from the DNA. The top ten hold 3% to 4% of the sample, which has some 90,000 clones, 80% to 95% seen once. The CDR3 runs 15 residues. Germline trimming cut 4 bases from V and 7 bases from J; bases unmatched to any gene: 13. CDR1 and CDR2 (germline): SGHRS, YFSETQ. The sample was peripheral blood. This chain links TRBV5-1 with TRBJ1-1; 7 bases line up with TRBD1. This clonotype was obtained from a woman in her forties or fifties in a cohort sampled during active COVID-19. DNA for the CDR3: TGCGCCAGCAGCCTCCGGGACAGCCGATCCGGTGAAGCTTTCTTT. Translating it yields CASSLRDSRSGEAFF. Together with reference TRBV5-1 and TRBJ1-1, the CDR3 gives the full variable domain: KAGVTQTPRYLIKTRGQQVTLSCSPISGHRSVSWYQQTPGQGLQFLFEYFSETQRNKGNFPGRFSGRQFSNSRSEMNVSTLELGDSALYLCASSLRDSRSGEAFFGQGTRLTVV.